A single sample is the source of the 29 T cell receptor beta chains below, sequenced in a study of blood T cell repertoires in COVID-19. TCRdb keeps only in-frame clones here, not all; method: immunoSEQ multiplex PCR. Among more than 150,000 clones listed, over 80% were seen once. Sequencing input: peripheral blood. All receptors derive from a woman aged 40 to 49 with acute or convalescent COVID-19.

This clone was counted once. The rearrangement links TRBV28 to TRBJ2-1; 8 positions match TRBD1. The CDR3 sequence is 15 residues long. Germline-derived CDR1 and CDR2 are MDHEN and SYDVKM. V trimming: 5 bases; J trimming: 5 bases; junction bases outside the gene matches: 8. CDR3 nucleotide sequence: TGTGCCAGCAGTGCCGACAGGGGAGGACACAATGAGCAGTTCTTC. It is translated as CASSADRGGHNEQFF. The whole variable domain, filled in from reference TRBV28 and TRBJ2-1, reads DVKVTQSSRYLVKRTGEKVFLECVQDMDHENMFWYRQDPGLGLRLIYFSYDVKMKEKGDIPEGYSVSREKKERFSLILESASTNQTSMYLCASSADRGGHNEQFFGPGTRLTVL.

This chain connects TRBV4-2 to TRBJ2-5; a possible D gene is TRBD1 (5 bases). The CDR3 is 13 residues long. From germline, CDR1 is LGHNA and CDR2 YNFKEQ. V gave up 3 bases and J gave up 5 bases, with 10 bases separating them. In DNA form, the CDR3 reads TGTGCCAGCAGCCAGGATTGGGGCGAGACCCAGTACTTC. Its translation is CASSQDWGETQYF.

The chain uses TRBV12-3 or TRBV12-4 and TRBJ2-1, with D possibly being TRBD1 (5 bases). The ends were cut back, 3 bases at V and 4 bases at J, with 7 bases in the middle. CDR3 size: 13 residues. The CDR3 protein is CASSLTEYNEQFF. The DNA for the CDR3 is TGTGCCAGCAGTTTGACAGAATACAATGAGCAGTTCTTC.

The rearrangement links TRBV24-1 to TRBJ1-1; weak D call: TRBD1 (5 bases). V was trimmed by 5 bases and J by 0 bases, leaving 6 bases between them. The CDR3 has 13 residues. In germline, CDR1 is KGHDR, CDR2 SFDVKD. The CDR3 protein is CATSARVNTEAFF. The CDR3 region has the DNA TGTGCCACCAGTGCCAGGGTGAACACTGAAGCTTTCTTT.

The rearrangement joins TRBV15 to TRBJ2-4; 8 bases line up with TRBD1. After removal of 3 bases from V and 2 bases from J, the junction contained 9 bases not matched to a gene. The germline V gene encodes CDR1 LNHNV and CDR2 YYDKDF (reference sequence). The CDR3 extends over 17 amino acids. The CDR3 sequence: CATSRGTGLSSKNIQYF. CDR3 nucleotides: TGTGCCACCAGCAGGGGGACAGGCCTTTCTTCCAAAAACATTCAGTACTTC.

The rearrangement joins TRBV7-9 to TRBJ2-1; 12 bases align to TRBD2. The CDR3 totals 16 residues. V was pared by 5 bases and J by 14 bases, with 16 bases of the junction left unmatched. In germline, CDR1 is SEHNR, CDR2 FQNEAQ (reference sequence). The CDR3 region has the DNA TGTGCCAGCAGCCTACTCCGACTAGCGGGAGTACCCCCGAAGTTCTTC. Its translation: CASSLLRLAGVPPKFF.

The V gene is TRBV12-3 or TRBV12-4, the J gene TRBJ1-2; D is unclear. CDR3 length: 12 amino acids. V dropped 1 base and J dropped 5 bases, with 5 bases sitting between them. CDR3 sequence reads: CASSLDGYGYTF. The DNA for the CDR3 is TGTGCCAGCAGTTTAGACGGGTATGGCTACACCTTC.

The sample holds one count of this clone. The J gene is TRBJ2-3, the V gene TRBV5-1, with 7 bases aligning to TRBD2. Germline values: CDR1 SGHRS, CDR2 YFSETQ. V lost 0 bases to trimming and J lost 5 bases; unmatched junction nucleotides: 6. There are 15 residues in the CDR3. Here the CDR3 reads CASSLGAGEGDTQYF. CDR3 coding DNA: TGCGCCAGCAGCTTGGGCGCGGGAGAGGGAGATACGCAGTATTTT.

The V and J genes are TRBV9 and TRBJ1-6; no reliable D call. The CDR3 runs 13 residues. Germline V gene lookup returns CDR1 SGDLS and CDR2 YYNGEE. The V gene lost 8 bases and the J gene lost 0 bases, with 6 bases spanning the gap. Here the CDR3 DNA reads TGTGCCAGTCAGGACTCCTATAATTCACCCCTCCACTTT. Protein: CASQDSYNSPLHF.

The CDR3 coding sequence is TGTGCCAGCAGCCAAGAGGATAGCGGAAACACCGGGGAGCTGTTTTTT. It specifies CASSQEDSGNTGELFF. The V and J genes are TRBV3-1 (or the pseudogene TRBV3-2) and TRBJ2-2; D is perhaps TRBD2 (6 bases). The germline V gene encodes CDR1 LGHDT and CDR2 YNNKEL (reference sequence). The CDR3 extends over 16 amino acids. The ends were cut back, 0 bases at V and 2 bases at J, with 10 bases in the middle.

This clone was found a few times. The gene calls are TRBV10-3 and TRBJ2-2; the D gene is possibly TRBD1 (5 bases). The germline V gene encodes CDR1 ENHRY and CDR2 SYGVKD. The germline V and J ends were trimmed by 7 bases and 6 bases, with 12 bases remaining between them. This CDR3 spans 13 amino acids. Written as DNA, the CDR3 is TGTGCCATCAATCCAGAAGGGGCCGGGGAGCTGTTTTTT. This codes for CAINPEGAGELFF.

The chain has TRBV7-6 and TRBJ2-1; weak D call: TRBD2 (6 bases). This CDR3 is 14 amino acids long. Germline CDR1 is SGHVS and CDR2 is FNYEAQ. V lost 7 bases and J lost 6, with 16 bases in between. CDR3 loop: CASKGDSLSNEQFF. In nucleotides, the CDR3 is TGTGCCAGCAAAGGGGACTCGCTTAGCAATGAGCAGTTCTTC.

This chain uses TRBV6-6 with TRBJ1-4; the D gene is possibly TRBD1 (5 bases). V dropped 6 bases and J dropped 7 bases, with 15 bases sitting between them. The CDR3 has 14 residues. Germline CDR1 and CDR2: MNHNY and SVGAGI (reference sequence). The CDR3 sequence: CASSRYQGIEKLFF. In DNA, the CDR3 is TGTGCCAGCAGCCGTTACCAGGGAATTGAAAAACTGTTTTTT.

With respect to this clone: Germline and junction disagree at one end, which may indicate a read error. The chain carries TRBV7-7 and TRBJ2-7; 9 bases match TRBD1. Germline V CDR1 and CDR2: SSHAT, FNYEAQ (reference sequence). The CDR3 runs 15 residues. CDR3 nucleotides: TGTGCTAGCAGCCTGGGACAGGGATACCCCTACGAGCAGTACTTC. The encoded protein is CASSLGQGYPYEQYF. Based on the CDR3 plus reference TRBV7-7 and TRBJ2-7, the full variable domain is GAGVSQSPRYKVTKRGQDVTLRCDPISSHATLYWYQQALGQGPEFLTYFNYEAQPDKSGLPSDRFSAERPEGSISTLTIQRTEQRDSAMYRCASSLGQGYPYEQYFGPGTRLTVT.

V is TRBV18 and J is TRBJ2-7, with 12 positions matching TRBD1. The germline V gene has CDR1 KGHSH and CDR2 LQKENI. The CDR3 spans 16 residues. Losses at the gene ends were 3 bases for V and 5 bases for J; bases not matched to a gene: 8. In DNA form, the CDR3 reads TGTGCCAGCTCACCGCTCCCGGGACAGGGGGCACACGAGCAGTACTTC. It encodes CASSPLPGQGAHEQYF.

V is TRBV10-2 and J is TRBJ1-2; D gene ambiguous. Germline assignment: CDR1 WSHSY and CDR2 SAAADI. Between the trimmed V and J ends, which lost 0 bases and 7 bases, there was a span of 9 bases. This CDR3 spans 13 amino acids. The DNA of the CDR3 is TGCGCCAGCAGTGAGTCTGACCGCGGTGGCTACACCTTC. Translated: CASSESDRGGYTF.

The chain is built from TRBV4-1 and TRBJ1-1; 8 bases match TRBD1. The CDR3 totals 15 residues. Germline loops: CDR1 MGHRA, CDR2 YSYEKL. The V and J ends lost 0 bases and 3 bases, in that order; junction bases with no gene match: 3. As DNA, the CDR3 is TGCGCCAGCAGCCAAGATACAGGGGGGTACACTGAAGCTTTCTTT. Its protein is CASSQDTGGYTEAFF.

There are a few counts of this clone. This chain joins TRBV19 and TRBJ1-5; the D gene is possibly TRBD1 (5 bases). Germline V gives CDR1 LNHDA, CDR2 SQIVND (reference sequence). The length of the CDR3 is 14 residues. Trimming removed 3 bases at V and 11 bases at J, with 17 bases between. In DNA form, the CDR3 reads TGTGCCAGTAGTATCGGGCATCCAGGGCCGGCCCAGCATTTT. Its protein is CASSIGHPGPAQHF.

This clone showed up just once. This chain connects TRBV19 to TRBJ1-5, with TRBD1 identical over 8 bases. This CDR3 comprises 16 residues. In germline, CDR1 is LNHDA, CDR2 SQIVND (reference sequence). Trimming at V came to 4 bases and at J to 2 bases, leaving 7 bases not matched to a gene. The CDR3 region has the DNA TGTGCCAGTAGTACTGCTTGGACAGGGCGCAATCAGCCCCAGCATTTT. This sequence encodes CASSTAWTGRNQPQHF. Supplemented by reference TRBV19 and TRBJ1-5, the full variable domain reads DGGITQSPKYLFRKEGQNVTLSCEQNLNHDAMYWYRQDPGQGLRLIYYSQIVNDFQKGDIAEGYSVSREKKESFPLTVTSAQKNPTAFYLCASSTAWTGRNQPQHFGDGTRLSIL.

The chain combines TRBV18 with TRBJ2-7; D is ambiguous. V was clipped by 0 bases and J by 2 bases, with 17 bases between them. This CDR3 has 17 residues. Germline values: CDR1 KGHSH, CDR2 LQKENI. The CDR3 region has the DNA TGTGCCAGCTCACCACCGATTACTGGTAGTTTCACCTACGAGCAGTACTTC. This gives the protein CASSPPITGSFTYEQYF.

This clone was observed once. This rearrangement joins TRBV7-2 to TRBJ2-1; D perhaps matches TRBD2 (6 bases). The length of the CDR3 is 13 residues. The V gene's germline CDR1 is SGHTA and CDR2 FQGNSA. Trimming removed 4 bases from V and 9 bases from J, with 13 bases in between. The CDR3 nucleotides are TGTGCCAGCAGCTCGATTAGCGGCGGTGAGCAGTTCTTC. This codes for CASSSISGGEQFF.

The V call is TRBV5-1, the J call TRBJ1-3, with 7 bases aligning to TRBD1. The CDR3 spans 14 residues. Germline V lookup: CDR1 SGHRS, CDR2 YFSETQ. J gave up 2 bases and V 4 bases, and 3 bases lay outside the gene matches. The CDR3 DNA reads TGCGCCAGCAGCCTGGGACAGCCTGGAAACACCATATATTTT. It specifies CASSLGQPGNTIYF. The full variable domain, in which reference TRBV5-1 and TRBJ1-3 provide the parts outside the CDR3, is KAGVTQTPRYLIKTRGQQVTLSCSPISGHRSVSWYQQTPGQGLQFLFEYFSETQRNKGNFPGRFSGRQFSNSRSEMNVSTLELGDSALYLCASSLGQPGNTIYFGEGSWLTVV.

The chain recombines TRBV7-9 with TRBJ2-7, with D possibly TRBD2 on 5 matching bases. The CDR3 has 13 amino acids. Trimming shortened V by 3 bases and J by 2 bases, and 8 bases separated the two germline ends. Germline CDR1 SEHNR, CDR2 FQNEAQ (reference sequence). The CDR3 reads CASSFSAAYEQYF. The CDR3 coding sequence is TGTGCCAGCAGCTTTTCAGCGGCCTACGAGCAGTACTTC.

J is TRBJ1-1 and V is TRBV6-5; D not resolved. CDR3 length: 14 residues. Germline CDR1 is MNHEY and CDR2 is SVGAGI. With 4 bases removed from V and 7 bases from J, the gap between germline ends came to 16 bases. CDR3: CASSSILEGFEAFF. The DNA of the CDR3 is TGTGCCAGCAGTTCGATACTAGAGGGATTTGAAGCTTTCTTT.

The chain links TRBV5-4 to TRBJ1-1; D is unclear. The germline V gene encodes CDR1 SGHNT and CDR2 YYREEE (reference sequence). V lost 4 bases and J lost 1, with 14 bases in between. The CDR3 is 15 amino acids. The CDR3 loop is CASSAGGLGNTEAFF. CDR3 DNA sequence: TGTGCCAGCAGCGCCGGAGGGTTGGGGAACACTGAAGCTTTCTTT.

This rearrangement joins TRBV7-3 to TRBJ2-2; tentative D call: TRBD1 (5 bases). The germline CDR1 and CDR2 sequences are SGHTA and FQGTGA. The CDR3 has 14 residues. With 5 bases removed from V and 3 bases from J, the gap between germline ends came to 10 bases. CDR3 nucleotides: TGTGCCAGCAGCACAGGACAACACACCGGGGAGCTGTTTTTT. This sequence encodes CASSTGQHTGELFF.

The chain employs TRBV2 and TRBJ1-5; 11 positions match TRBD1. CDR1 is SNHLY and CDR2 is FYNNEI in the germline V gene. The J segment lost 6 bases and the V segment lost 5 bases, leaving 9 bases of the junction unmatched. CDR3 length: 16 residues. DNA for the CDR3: TGTGCCAGCAGTCCAATTTGGACAGGGGGCTTTCAGCCCCAGCATTTT. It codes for CASSPIWTGGFQPQHF.

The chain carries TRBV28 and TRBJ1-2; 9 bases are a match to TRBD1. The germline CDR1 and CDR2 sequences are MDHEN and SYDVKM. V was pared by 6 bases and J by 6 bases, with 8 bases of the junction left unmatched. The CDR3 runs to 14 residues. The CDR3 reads CASSPGNRGHGYTF. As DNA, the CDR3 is TGTGCCAGCAGCCCAGGGAACAGGGGGCATGGCTACACCTTC.

The CDR3 spells CASSQDRGPNYEQYF. CDR3 nucleotide sequence: TGCGCCAGCAGCCAAGATCGAGGCCCCAACTACGAGCAGTACTTC. The chain recombines TRBV4-1 with TRBJ2-7; no clear D gene. Germline V gene sequence: CDR1 MGHRA, CDR2 YSYEKL. The CDR3 totals 15 residues. Between the trimmed V and J ends, which lost 0 bases and 3 bases, there was a span of 12 bases.